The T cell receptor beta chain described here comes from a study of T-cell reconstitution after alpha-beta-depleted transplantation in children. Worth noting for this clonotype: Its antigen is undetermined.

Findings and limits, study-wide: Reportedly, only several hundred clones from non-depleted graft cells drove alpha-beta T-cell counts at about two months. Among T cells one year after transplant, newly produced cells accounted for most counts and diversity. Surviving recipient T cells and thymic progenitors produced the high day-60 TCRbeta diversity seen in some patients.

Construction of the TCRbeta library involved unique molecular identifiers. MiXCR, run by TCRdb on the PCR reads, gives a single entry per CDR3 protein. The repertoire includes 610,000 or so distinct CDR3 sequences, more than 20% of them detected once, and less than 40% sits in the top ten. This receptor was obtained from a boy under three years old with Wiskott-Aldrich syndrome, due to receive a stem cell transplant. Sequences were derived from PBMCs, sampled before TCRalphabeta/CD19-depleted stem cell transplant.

The DNA of the CDR3 is TGTGCCAGCAGCCCTGGGGGTGGAGGCCACAGGTCAGAGACCCAGTACTTC. This codes for CASSPGGGGHRSETQYF. The rearrangement uses TRBV7-7 and TRBJ2-5; D could derive from TRBD1 or TRBD2 (5 bases each). The CDR3 is 17 residues long. The V end was cut by 5 bases, the J end by 4 bases, with 23 bases between. CDR1 SSHAT and CDR2 FNYEAQ come from the germline V gene (reference sequence).